The entry that follows covers one T cell receptor (beta chain) sequence. No cognate antigen has been identified for it. Base qualities were left out, and no much larger clone turns up one base away. The method was the immunoSEQ multiplex PCR assay. As stored in TCRdb, this immuneACCESS dataset retains in-frame rearrangements with V and J assigned. A fraction of the clones does not appear; measured against another copy, unresolved V genes explain less than half of the discrepancy, and the remainder lacks a known reason. The sample yields 55,000 to 85,000 clones; about 96% were counted once. Together, the top ten hold 0.2% to 0.25% of the sample. The CDR3 starts with the cysteine, ends with the phenylalanine, and has 13 residues. Of the read, only the CDR3 DNA is kept; its 39 bases are in frame from base 1. The germline ends are 9 bases apart after V is trimmed by 3 bases and J by 7 bases. Sequences SGHTA (CDR1) and FQGTGA (CDR2) are obtained from the germline V gene.

The data derive from a study of technical replicates of blood from a handful of donors (dated by TCRdb to 2016 to 2017). The chain is encoded by TRBV7-3 joined to TRBJ1-4, with the D gene too uncertain to name. The sample comprised T cells isolated from PBMCs. This clonotype originated in a human donor in good health. The DNA sequence is given as TGTGCCAGCAGCTTCCAGGCGGGTGAAAAACTGTTTTTT. Its amino acids are CASSFQAGEKLFF.